Many counts were recorded for the clone carrying this T cell receptor beta chain. Its matching antigen is unknown. This specimen comes from a study of liver allograft versus peripheral blood T cells. Study at large: Repertoires of T cell receptors in transplanted livers were compared with recipients' peripheral blood repertoires.

V was pared by 6 bases and J by 0 bases, with 8 bases between. CDR1 and CDR2 from the germline V gene are MDHEN and SYDVKM. This CDR3 region has 13 residues. Study-level findings and limits: Intragraft T cell receptor repertoires of liver allografts were reportedly distinct from those in peripheral blood.

TCRdb fed the reads into MiXCR, producing one record per CDR3 protein. Found here are over 7,500 distinct CDR3 sequences, roughly 21% of them singletons; the top ten hold 5% to 6.5%. The source is a human patient who had a liver transplant. The T cells may partly be graft donor cells. The rearrangement links TRBV28 to TRBJ1-1, with D unresolved. CDR3 DNA: TGTGCCAGCAGACCGAACATGAACACTGAAGCTTTCTTT. Translation gives CASRPNMNTEAFF.